These 26 T cell receptor beta chains came from one sample sequenced in a study of cytomegalovirus exposure and HLA in healthy donors. It was with 60 Vbeta and 13 Jbeta primers that the PCR ran. The assay was immunoSEQ multiplex PCR, and TCRdb's table has in-frame clones only and misses some. The listing records about 160,000 clones. The sequencing sample was made of PBMCs. The receptors here all came from a woman aged 55-75 years in good health and CMV-seronegative.

The V gene is TRBV5-1, the J gene TRBJ2-7; 10 nucleotides match TRBD1. V lost 5 bases and J lost 4; bases outside the gene matches: 6. Germline values: CDR1 SGHRS, CDR2 YFSETQ. CDR3 length: 14 amino acids. The CDR3 nucleotides read TGCGCCAGCAGACCTGGGACAGGGGTTTACGAGCAGTACTTC. Translating it yields CASRPGTGVYEQYF.

The V gene is TRBV4-2, the J gene TRBJ2-3; 8 nucleotides match TRBD2. This CDR3 is built from 18 residues. V dropped 0 bases and J dropped 4; count of bases not matched to a gene: 12. In germline, CDR1 is LGHNA, CDR2 YNFKEQ. CDR3 region: CASSQDGFSGVGSDTQYF. Written as DNA, the CDR3 is TGTGCCAGCAGCCAAGACGGGTTTAGCGGGGTAGGCTCAGATACGCAGTATTTT.

The chain combines TRBV2 with TRBJ1-1, with no clear D. CDR3 size: 12 residues. Trimming pared 6 bases from V and 1 base from J, leaving 6 bases between. Germline CDR1 is SNHLY and CDR2 is FYNNEI. Here the CDR3 reads CASSGQNTEAFF. In DNA, the CDR3 is TGTGCCAGCAGCGGTCAGAACACTGAAGCTTTCTTT.

J is TRBJ2-5 and V is TRBV10-3, with D possibly being TRBD2 (5 bases). The J call could be wrong; TRBJ2-7 is a better fit for the DNA end. CDR3 length equals 14 residues. Germline V gene sequence: CDR1 ENHRY, CDR2 SYGVKD. CDR3 protein: CAISESRGFYEQYF. The CDR3 DNA is TGTGCCATCAGTGAGTCGAGAGGGTTCTACGAGCAGTACTTC.

The gene calls are TRBV6-5 and TRBJ1-2; 7 bases are a match to TRBD1. Germline V gives CDR1 MNHEY, CDR2 SVGAGI. The CDR3 spans 11 residues. The CDR3 sequence is CGTGENYGYTF. For the CDR3, the DNA is TGTGGGACAGGAGAAAACTATGGCTACACCTTC.

V and J are TRBV5-6 and TRBJ2-3; TRBD1 aligns across 9 bases. The length of the CDR3 is 16 residues. V was pared by 1 base and J by 4 bases, with 7 bases of the junction left unmatched. Germline loops: CDR1 SGHDT, CDR2 YYEEEE. In nucleotides, the CDR3 is TGTGCCAGCAGCTTGTTGGGACAGGGCCATGCAGATACGCAGTATTTT. This codes for CASSLLGQGHADTQYF.

J is TRBJ2-1 and V is TRBV7-3, with 7 bases matching TRBD2. CDR3 size: 16 residues. The ends lost 1 base at V and 3 bases at J; junction bases unmatched: 6. Germline-derived CDR1 and CDR2 are SGHTA and FQGTGA. The CDR3 loop reads CASSLIGGTIYNEQFF. As DNA, the CDR3 is TGTGCCAGCAGCTTAATCGGGGGGACGATCTACAATGAGCAGTTCTTC.

V usage is TRBV5-6 and J usage is TRBJ2-7; TRBD1 matches at 7 bases. Germline CDR1 and CDR2: SGHDT and YYEEEE. This CDR3 region has 13 residues. J lost 1 base, V lost 5 bases, and 3 bases had no gene match. CDR3 DNA sequence: TGTGCCAGCAGATCGGGACAGTCCTACGAGCAGTACTTC. Its translation is CASRSGQSYEQYF.

The chain couples TRBV13 to TRBJ1-2, with 8 bases lining up with TRBD1. Germline assignment: CDR1 PRHDT and CDR2 FYEKMQ (reference sequence). V was clipped by 2 bases and J by 4 bases; unmatched bases: 6. The CDR3 loop spans 15 amino acids. For the CDR3, the DNA is TGTGCCAGCAGCTTAAACAGGGGGGAGGGCTATGGCTACACCTTC. Translated, it gives CASSLNRGEGYGYTF. The full variable domain, rest sourced from reference TRBV13 and TRBJ1-2, is AAGVIQSPRHLIKEKRETATLKCYPIPRHDTVYWYQQGPGQDPQFLISFYEKMQSDKGSIPDRFSAQQFSDYHSELNMSSLELGDSALYFCASSLNRGEGYGYTFGSGTRLTVV.

This chain links TRBV7-3 with TRBJ1-1; possibly TRBD1 for D (5 bases). From germline, CDR1 is SGHTA and CDR2 FQGTGA. Trimming took 5 bases from V and 10 from J, leaving 14 bases between them. This CDR3 spans 12 amino acids. The DNA of the CDR3 is TGTGCCAGCAGCCCGACCGGGGGACCAGCTTTCTTT. Its translation is CASSPTGGPAFF.

The V call is TRBV27, the J call TRBJ2-1, with a tentative D call TRBD2 (5 bases). The ends were cut back, 5 bases at V and 8 bases at J, with 13 bases in the middle. Germline CDR1 and CDR2: MNHEY and SMNVEV (reference sequence). CDR3 size: 13 residues. CDR3 sequence (DNA): TGTGCCAGCAGTACCCGACTACTCGATGAGCAGTTCTTC. Translating it yields CASSTRLLDEQFF.

The chain is built from TRBV29-1 and TRBJ1-2; D gene unclear. V gave up 2 bases and J gave up 4 bases, with 11 bases separating them. Per the germline V gene, CDR1 is SQVTM and CDR2 is ANQGSEA. The CDR3 extends over 13 amino acids. The CDR3 here is CSVEQEAPYGYTF. The CDR3 region has the DNA TGCAGCGTTGAACAGGAGGCCCCCTATGGCTACACCTTC.

The chain joins TRBV2 to TRBJ1-1; 9 bases are shared with TRBD1. This CDR3 has 15 residues. Trimming at V came to 7 bases and at J to 4 bases, leaving 10 bases not matched to a gene. Germline assignment: CDR1 SNHLY and CDR2 FYNNEI. CDR3: CASITGGLVFTEAFF. CDR3 sequence (DNA): TGTGCCAGCATTACAGGGGGCTTGGTGTTCACTGAAGCTTTCTTT.

The chain recombines TRBV9 with TRBJ1-3; 7 nucleotides agree with TRBD1. This CDR3 region has 14 residues. Looked up from germline, CDR1 is SGDLS and CDR2 is YYNGEE. V lost 2 bases and J lost 3; bases outside the gene matches: 2. Here the CDR3 reads CASSVDRDGNTIYF. CDR3 nucleotide sequence: TGTGCCAGCAGCGTCGACAGGGATGGAAACACCATATATTTT.

The J gene is TRBJ2-1, the V gene TRBV7-2; D gene ambiguous. V dropped 5 bases and J dropped 1 base, with 15 bases sitting between them. The CDR3 is 16 amino acids. The germline V gene has CDR1 SGHTA and CDR2 FQGNSA. CDR3: CASSQSFSSSYNEQFF. The CDR3 nucleotides read TGTGCCAGCAGCCAATCATTTAGCTCTTCCTACAATGAGCAGTTCTTC.

The rearrangement joins TRBV7-9 to TRBJ2-7, with 9 bases matching TRBD1. Trimming at V came to 4 bases and at J to 0 bases, leaving 7 bases not matched to a gene. The CDR3 length is 16 residues. Per germline, CDR1 SEHNR and CDR2 FQNEAQ (reference sequence). The chain's CDR3 is CASSSVPGQGSYEQYF. The CDR3 DNA reads as TGTGCCAGCAGCTCAGTACCGGGACAGGGCTCCTACGAGCAGTACTTC. Supplemented by reference TRBV7-9 and TRBJ2-7, the full variable domain reads DTGVSQNPRHKITKRGQNVTFRCDPISEHNRLYWYRQTLGQGPEFLTYFQNEAQLEKSRLLSDRFSAERPKGSFSTLEIQRTEQGDSAMYLCASSSVPGQGSYEQYFGPGTRLTVT.

The chain couples TRBV4-2 to TRBJ2-5, with 12 bases that match TRBD2. There are 16 residues in the CDR3. V shed 3 bases, J shed 5 bases, and the junction held 7 bases outside the gene matches. In germline, CDR1 is LGHNA, CDR2 YNFKEQ. CDR3 bases: TGTGCCAGCAGCCAGGGGGCTAGCGGGGGGGCGGAGACCCAGTACTTC. Its translation: CASSQGASGGAETQYF.

The chain combines TRBV5-1 with TRBJ2-5; TRBD1 matches at 9 bases. Germline CDR1 and CDR2: SGHRS and YFSETQ. The CDR3 covers 16 residues. Unmatched junction bases numbered 6, after V lost 3 bases and J lost 0 bases. The CDR3 region has the DNA TGCGCCAGCAGCTCCCTGCGACAGGGGGACCAAGAGACCCAGTACTTC. The encoded protein is CASSSLRQGDQETQYF.

The rearrangement joins TRBV7-2 to TRBJ2-1; TRBD2 might be the D (7 bases). Trimming took 5 bases from V and 8 from J, leaving 19 bases between them. CDR3 length: 15 residues. Per germline, CDR1 SGHTA and CDR2 FQGNSA. CDR3 bases: TGTGCCAGCAGCCCCTGGGGGGGGCCGGGGGATGAGCAGTTCTTC. This codes for CASSPWGGPGDEQFF.

The chain is built from TRBV21-1 and TRBJ2-1; the D call in the table, TRBD2, was not verified against the DNA. TRBV21-1 is classified as a pseudogene. There are 13 residues in the CDR3. DNA of the CDR3: TGTGCCAGCAGCAAAGGTAGCAATCATGAGCAGTTCTTC. The encoded protein is CASSKGSNHEQFF.

The chain uses TRBV12-5 and TRBJ1-6, with a weak D call TRBD1 (6 bases). The length of the CDR3 is 15 residues. V was shortened by 3 bases and J by 8 bases, with 14 bases between the two germline ends. Germline V CDR1 and CDR2: LGHNT, FRNRAP. The chain's CDR3 is CASGLLQGLDSPLHF. DNA for the CDR3: TGTGCTAGTGGTTTACTACAGGGTCTAGATTCACCCCTCCACTTT.

V gene TRBV4-3 combines with J gene TRBJ2-2; 7 positions match TRBD1. V was clipped by 0 bases and J by 1 base; unmatched bases: 5. This CDR3 contains 17 residues. Germline-derived CDR1 and CDR2 are LGHNA and YSLEER. CDR3 amino acids: CASSQEGGGRNTGELFF. CDR3 coding DNA: TGCGCCAGCAGCCAAGAAGGGGGCGGGCGGAACACCGGGGAGCTGTTTTTT.

The chain links TRBV11-2 to TRBJ2-1; D may be TRBD2 (5 bases). V lost 4 bases and J 3 bases, leaving 10 bases between the germline ends. Per germline, CDR1 SGHAT and CDR2 FQNNGV. The CDR3 loop spans 14 amino acids. The CDR3 DNA follows: TGTGCCAGCAGCTCCCTGGAGGACTACAATGAGCAGTTCTTC. Protein: CASSSLEDYNEQFF.

The CDR3 DNA sequence: TGTGCCATCAGTGACCGGGACAGGGAGAATGCTCAGCCCCAGCATTTT. Its translation: CAISDRDRENAQPQHF. The genes are TRBV10-3 and TRBJ1-5, with 9 bases lining up with TRBD1. Germline assignment: CDR1 ENHRY and CDR2 SYGVKD. V trimming: 3 bases; J trimming: 6 bases; junction bases outside the gene matches: 9. This CDR3 is 16 amino acids long.

V gene TRBV6-1 combines with J gene TRBJ1-2; 9 nucleotides match TRBD1. Trimming at V came to 6 bases and at J to 5 bases, leaving 7 bases not matched to a gene. The germline CDR1 and CDR2 sequences are MNHNS and SASEGT. This CDR3 has 14 amino acids. CDR3 loop: CASRDPGTGYGYTF. DNA for the CDR3: TGTGCCAGCAGGGACCCCGGGACAGGGTATGGCTACACCTTC.

The chain is built from TRBV30 and TRBJ2-1; no definite D call. CDR3 length equals 18 residues. Germline CDR1 reads GTSNPN; CDR2 reads SVGIG (reference sequence). The ends were cut back, 2 bases at V and 3 bases at J, with 23 bases in the middle. CDR3 protein: CAWSRLLRPDLDYNEQFF. In DNA form, the CDR3 reads TGTGCCTGGAGTCGCCTTCTTCGACCTGACTTGGACTACAATGAGCAGTTCTTC.